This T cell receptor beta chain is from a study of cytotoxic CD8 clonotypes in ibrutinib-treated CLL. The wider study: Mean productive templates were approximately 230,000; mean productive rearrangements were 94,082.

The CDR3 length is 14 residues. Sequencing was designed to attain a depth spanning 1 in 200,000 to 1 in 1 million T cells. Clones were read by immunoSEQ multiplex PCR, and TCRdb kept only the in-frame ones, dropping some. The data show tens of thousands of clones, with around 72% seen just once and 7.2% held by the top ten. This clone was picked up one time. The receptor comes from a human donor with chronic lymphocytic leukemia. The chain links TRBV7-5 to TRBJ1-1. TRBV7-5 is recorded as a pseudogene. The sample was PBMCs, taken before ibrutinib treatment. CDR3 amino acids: CVRSRSGTCTEAFF. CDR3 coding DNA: TGTGTCAGAAGCCGGTCCGGGACGTGTACTGAAGCTTTCTTT.